These 4 T cell receptor beta chains share one sample of origin, sequenced in a study of shared clonotypes between healthy human individuals. Here immunoSEQ multiplex PCR was the method, and the copy in TCRdb shows in-frame clones only, minus some. The table includes approximately 500,000 clones, 78% detected once. Sequencing used PBMCs. These receptors were taken from a woman in her forties in good health. Some clones in this sample may be carry-over from other donors' samples.

The V gene is TRBV2, the J gene TRBJ2-1; unclear D gene. Germline CDR1 is SNHLY and CDR2 is FYNNEI. Deletions cut 2 bases from V and 0 bases from J, with 11 bases between. This CDR3 region has 16 residues. DNA for the CDR3: TGTGCCAGCAGTGAAATTATCGCCAGCTCCTACAATGAGCAGTTCTTC. Protein product: CASSEIIASSYNEQFF.

This clone was observed a single time. V and J are TRBV19 and TRBJ1-2; D gene uncertain. The germline V and J ends were trimmed by 7 bases and 7 bases, with 19 bases remaining between them. Germline V gene data show CDR1 as LNHDA and CDR2 as SQIVND (reference sequence). The CDR3 totals 14 residues. The CDR3, as DNA: TGTGCCAGTAAACGGTCGCGGGAAGAGGCTGGCTACACCTTC. It yields the protein CASKRSREEAGYTF.

This chain connects TRBV28 to TRBJ1-2, with D possibly TRBD1 on 6 matching bases. V was trimmed by 5 bases and J by 7 bases, leaving 17 bases between them. Germline CDR1 MDHEN, CDR2 SYDVKM. The CDR3 is 14 residues long. The DNA for the CDR3 is TGTGCCAGCAGTAGCTCAGGGGCGGCAGGTGGCTACACCTTC. This sequence encodes CASSSSGAAGGYTF.

Only a few counts were recorded for this clone. The chain links TRBV27 to TRBJ2-2, with 9 bases matching TRBD2. With V trimmed by 4 bases and J by 6 bases, 12 bases remained unmatched. The germline V gene has CDR1 MNHEY and CDR2 SMNVEV (reference sequence). The CDR3 is made up of 17 amino acids. CDR3 sequence (DNA): TGTGCCAGCAGTTACAGGGCGGGAGGGCCCGGGGCCGGGGAGCTGTTTTTT. This gives the protein CASSYRAGGPGAGELFF.